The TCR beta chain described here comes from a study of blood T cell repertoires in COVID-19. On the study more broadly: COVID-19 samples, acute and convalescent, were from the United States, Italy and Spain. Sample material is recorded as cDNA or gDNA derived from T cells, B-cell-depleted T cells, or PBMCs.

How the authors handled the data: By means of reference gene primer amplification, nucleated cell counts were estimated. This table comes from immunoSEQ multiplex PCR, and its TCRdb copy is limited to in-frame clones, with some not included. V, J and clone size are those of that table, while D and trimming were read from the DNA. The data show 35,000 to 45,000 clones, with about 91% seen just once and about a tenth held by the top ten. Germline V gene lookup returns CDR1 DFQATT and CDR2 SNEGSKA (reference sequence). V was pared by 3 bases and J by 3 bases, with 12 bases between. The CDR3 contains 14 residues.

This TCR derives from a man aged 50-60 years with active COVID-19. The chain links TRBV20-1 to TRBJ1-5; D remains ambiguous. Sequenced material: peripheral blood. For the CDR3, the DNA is TGCAGTGCTAGTACGGCAGGTGACAATCAGCCCCAGCATTTT. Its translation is CSASTAGDNQPQHF.